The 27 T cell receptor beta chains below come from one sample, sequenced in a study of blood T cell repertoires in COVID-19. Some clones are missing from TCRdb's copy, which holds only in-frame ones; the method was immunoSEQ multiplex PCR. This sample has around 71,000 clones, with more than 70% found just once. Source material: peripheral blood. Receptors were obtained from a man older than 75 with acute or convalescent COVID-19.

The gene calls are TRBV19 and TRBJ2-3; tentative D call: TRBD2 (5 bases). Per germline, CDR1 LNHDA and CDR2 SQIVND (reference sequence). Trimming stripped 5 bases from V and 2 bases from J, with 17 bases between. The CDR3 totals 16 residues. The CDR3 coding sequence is TGTGCCAGTAGTGAGTGGGGAGTCCCAGACACAGATACGCAGTATTTT. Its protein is CASSEWGVPDTDTQYF. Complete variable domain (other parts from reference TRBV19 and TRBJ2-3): DGGITQSPKYLFRKEGQNVTLSCEQNLNHDAMYWYRQDPGQGLRLIYYSQIVNDFQKGDIAEGYSVSREKKESFPLTVTSAQKNPTAFYLCASSEWGVPDTDTQYFGPGTRLTVL.

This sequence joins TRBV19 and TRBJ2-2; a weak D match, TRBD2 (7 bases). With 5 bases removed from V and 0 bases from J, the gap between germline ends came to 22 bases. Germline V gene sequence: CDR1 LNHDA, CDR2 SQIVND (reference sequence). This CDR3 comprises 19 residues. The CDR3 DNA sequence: TGTGCCAGTAGTGTCCGAGTGGTGTGGGGGGGCGCGAACACCGGGGAGCTGTTTTTT. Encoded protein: CASSVRVVWGGANTGELFF.

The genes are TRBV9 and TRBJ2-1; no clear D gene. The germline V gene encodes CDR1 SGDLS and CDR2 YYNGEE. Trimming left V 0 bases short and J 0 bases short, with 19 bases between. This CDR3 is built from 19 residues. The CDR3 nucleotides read TGTGCCAGCAGCGTAGCTACCGACCAAGACTCGAGCTCCTACAATGAGCAGTTCTTC. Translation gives CASSVATDQDSSSYNEQFF.

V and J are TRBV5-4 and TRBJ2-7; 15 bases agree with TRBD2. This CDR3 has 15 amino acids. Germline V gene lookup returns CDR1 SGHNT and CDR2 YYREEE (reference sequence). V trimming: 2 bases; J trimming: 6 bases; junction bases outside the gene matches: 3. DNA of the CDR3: TGTGCCAGCAGCTTCGGACTAGCGGGAGGGGGCGAGCAGTACTTC. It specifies CASSFGLAGGGEQYF.

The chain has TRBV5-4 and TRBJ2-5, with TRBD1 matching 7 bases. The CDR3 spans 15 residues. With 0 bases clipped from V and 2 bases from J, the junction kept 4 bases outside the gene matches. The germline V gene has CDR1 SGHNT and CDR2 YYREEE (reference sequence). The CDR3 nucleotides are TGTGCCAGCAGCTTGGCCCTCAGGGGGCAAGAGACCCAGTACTTC. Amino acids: CASSLALRGQETQYF.

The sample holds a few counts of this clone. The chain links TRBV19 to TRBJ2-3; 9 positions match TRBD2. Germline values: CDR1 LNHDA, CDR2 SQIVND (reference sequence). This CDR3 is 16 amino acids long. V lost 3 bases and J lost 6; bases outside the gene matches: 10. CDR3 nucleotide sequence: TGTGCCAGTAGTATCGGGCTAGCGGGGAGGCGGGATACGCAGTATTTT. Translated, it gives CASSIGLAGRRDTQYF.

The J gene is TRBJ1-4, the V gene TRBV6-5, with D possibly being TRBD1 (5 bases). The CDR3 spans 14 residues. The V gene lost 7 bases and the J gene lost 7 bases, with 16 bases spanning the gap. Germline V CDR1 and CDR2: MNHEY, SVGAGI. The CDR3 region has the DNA TGTGCCAGCACCACAGTCGGTGGGGCTGAAAAACTGTTTTTT. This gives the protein CASTTVGGAEKLFF.

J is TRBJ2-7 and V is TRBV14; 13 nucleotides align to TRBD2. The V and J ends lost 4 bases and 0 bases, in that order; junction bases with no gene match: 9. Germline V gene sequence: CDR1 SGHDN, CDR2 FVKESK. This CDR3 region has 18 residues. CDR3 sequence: CASSPRLAGGRSSYEQYF. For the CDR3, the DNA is TGTGCCAGCAGCCCCAGACTAGCGGGAGGCCGAAGCTCCTACGAGCAGTACTTC.

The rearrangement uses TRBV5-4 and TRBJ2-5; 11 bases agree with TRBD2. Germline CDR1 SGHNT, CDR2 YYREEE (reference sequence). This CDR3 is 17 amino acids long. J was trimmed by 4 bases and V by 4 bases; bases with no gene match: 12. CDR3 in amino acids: CASSPSISGGARETQYF. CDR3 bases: TGTGCCAGCAGCCCGAGTATTAGCGGGGGGGCCCGAGAGACCCAGTACTTC.

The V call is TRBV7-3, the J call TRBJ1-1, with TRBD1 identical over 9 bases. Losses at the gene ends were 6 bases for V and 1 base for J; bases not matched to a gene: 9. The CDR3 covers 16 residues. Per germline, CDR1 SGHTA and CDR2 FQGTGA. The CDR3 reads CASSPTGGTPNTEAFF. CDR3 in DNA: TGTGCCAGCAGTCCCACAGGGGGCACCCCGAACACTGAAGCTTTCTTT.

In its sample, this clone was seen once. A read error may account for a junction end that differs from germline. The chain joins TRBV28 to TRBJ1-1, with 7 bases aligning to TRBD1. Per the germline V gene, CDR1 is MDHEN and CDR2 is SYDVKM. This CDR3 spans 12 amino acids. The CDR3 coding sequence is TGTGCCAGCAGTTCCAGACAGGGTCTTGCCCCTTTT. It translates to CASSSRQGLAPF.

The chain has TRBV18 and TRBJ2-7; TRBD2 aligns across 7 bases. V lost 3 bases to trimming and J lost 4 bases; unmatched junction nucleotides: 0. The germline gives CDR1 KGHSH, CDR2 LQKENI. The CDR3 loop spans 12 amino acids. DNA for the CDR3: TGTGCCAGCTCACCGGGGGGGTACGAGCAGTACTTC. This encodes CASSPGGYEQYF.

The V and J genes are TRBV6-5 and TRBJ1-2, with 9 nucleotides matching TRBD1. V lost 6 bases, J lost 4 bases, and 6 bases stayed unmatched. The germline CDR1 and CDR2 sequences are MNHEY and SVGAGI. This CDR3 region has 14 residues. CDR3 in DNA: TGTGCCAGCAGGCCGGGACAGGGAGTCTATGGCTACACCTTC. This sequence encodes CASRPGQGVYGYTF.

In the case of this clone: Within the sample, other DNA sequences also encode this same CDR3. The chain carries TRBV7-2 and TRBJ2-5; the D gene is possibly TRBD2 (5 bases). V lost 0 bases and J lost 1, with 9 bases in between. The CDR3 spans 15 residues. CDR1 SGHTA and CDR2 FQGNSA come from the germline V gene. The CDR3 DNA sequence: TGTGCCAGCAGCTTAGCGTTCGAGGGCCAAGAGACCCAGTACTTC. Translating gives CASSLAFEGQETQYF. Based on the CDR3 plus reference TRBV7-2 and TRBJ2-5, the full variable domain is GAGVSQSPSNKVTEKGKDVELRCDPISGHTALYWYRQSLGQGLEFLIYFQGNSAPDKSGLPSDRFSAERTGGSVSTLTIQRTQQEDSAVYLCASSLAFEGQETQYFGPGTRLLVL.

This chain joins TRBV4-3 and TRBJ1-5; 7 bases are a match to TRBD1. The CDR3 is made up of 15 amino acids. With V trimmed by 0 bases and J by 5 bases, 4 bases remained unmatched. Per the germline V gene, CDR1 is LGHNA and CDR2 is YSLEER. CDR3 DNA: TGCGCCAGCAGCCAAGATATGACAGGGTATCAGCCCCAGCATTTT. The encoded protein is CASSQDMTGYQPQHF.

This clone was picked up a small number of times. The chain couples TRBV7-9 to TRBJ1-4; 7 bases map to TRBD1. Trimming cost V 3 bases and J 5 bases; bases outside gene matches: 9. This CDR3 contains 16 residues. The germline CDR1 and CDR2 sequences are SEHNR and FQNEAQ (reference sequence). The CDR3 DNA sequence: TGTGCCAGCAGCTTGGACAGGCAATTAGGGAATGAAAAACTGTTTTTT. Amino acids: CASSLDRQLGNEKLFF.

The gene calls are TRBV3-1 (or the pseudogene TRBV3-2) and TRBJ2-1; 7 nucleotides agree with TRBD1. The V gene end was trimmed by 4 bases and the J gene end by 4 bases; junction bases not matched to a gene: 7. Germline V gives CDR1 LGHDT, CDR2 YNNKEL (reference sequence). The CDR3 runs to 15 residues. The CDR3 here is CASSPSDRAYNEQFF. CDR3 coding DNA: TGTGCCAGCAGCCCGAGTGACAGGGCATACAATGAGCAGTTCTTC.

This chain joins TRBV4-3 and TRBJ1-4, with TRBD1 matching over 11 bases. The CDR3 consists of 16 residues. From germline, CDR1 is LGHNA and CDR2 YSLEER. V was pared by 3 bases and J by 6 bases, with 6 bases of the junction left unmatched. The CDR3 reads CASSQDRGLSYEKLFF. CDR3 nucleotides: TGCGCCAGCAGCCAGGACAGGGGGCTGTCGTATGAAAAACTGTTTTTT.

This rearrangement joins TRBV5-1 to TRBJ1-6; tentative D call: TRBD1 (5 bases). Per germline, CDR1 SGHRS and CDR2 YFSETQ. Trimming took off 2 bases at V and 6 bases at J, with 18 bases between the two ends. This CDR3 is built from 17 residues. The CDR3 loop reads CASSFRSPRGGNSPLHF. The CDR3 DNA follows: TGCGCCAGCAGCTTTCGTAGCCCTAGGGGCGGTAATTCACCCCTCCACTTT. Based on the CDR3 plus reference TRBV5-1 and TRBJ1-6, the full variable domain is KAGVTQTPRYLIKTRGQQVTLSCSPISGHRSVSWYQQTPGQGLQFLFEYFSETQRNKGNFPGRFSGRQFSNSRSEMNVSTLELGDSALYLCASSFRSPRGGNSPLHFGNGTRLTVT.

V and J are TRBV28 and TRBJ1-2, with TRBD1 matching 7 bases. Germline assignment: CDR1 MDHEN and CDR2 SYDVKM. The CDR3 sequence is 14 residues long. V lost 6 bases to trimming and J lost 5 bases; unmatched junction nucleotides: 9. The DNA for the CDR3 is TGTGCCAGCAGCTCCCCAGGGGGGATTTATGGCTACACCTTC. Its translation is CASSSPGGIYGYTF.

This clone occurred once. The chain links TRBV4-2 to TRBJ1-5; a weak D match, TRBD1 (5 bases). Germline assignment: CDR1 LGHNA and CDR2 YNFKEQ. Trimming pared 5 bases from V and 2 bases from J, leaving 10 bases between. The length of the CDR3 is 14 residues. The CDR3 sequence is CASSWGVGNQPQHF. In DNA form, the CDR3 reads TGTGCCAGCAGCTGGGGGGTCGGCAATCAGCCCCAGCATTTT.

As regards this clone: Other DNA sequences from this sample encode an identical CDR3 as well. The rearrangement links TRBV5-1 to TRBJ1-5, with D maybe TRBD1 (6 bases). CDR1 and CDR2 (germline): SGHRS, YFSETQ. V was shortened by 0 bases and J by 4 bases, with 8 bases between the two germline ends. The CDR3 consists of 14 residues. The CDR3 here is CASSLEGGNQPQHF. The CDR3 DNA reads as TGCGCCAGCAGCTTGGAGGGGGGGAATCAGCCCCAGCATTTT.

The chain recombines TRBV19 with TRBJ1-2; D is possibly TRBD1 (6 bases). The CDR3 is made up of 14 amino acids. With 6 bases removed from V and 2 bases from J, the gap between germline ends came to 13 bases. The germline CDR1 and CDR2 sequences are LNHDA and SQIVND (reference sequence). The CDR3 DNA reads TGTGCCAGTAGCCGAGCGGGGACAAACTATGGCTACACCTTC. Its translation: CASSRAGTNYGYTF.

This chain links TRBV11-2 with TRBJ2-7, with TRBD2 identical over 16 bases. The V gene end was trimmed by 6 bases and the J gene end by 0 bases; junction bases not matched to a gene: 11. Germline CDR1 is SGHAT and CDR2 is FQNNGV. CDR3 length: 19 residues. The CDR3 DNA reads TGTGCCAGCAGTCATGGGACTAGCGGGGGGGCGTCCCTCTCCTACGAGCAGTACTTC. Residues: CASSHGTSGGASLSYEQYF.

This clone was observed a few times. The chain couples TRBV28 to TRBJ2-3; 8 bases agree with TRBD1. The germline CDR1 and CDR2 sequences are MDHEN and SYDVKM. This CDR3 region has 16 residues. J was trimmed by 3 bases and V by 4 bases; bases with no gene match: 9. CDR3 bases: TGTGCCAGCAGTTCCCGGACAGGGTCTGATACAGATACGCAGTATTTT. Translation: CASSSRTGSDTDTQYF.

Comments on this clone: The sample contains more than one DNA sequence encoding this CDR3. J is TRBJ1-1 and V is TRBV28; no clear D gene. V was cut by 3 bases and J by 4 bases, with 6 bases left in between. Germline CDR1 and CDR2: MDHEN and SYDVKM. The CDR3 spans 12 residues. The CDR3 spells CASSLRSTEAFF. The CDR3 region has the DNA TGTGCCAGCAGTTTGCGGAGCACTGAAGCTTTCTTT.

CDR3 DNA sequence: TGTGCCAGCAGCCAAGAACCGGGACTAGCTCCCCAAGAGACCCAGTACTTC. As protein: CASSQEPGLAPQETQYF. This chain uses TRBV14 with TRBJ2-5, with 9 bases matching TRBD2. Germline-derived CDR1 and CDR2 are SGHDN and FVKESK. Unmatched junction bases numbered 6, after V lost 0 bases and J lost 1 base. The CDR3 has 17 amino acids.